Detailed here is one TCR beta chain. Germline is not matched at one junction end, which may reflect a read error. This specimen comes from a study of tumor-infiltrating lymphocytes in primary liver carcinoma. Across the whole study: Patients' primary liver carcinoma was surgically resected.

Per the germline V gene, CDR1 is SGHAT and CDR2 is FQNNGV. The CDR3 has 19 amino acids. Germline DNA was also extracted, while the blood RNA originated from unsorted whole blood. Total RNA (around 0.45 ug) served as template for TCR beta cDNA synthesis primed by a constant-region primer. Three-round nested multiplex PCR performed with slightly modified ARM-PCR produced the TCR beta libraries. A C-beta reverse primer and TRBV1-TRBV30 forward primers served in each of the first two PCR rounds, at ten to eleven cycles apiece. TCRdb reprocessed the multiplex PCR reads via MiXCR and lists one record per CDR3 protein. The table has 330,000 or so distinct CDR3 sequences, around 60% seen once.

The chain links TRBV11-2 to TRBJ1-1; no clear D gene. This clonotype was obtained from a man in his forties with primary liver carcinoma and hepatitis B virus infection. Sequencing input: peripheral blood. CDR3 sequence (DNA): TGTGCCGGCAGCTTAGTCTCGACGGGCAGATTCCGTATGGACACTGAAGCTTTCTTT. Encoded protein: CAGSLVSTGRFRMDTEAFF.